This TCR beta chain was sequenced for a study of cytomegalovirus exposure and HLA in healthy donors. Turning to this clone: The antigen remains undetermined.

Germline lookup yields CDR1 MGHDK and CDR2 SYGVNS. This CDR3 contains 14 residues. Germline trimming cut 8 bases from V and 1 base from J; bases unmatched to any gene: 3. The study, taken as a whole, reports: Specific recognition of CMV antigens was confirmed in vitro for three chains (all CMV-associated). The classifier was said to identify cytomegalovirus status with high specificity and sensitivity.

Method: immunoSEQ multiplex PCR; TCRdb's copy keeps in-frame clones and lacks some. The table shows under 150,000 clones, with over 75% occurring only once. The chain is built from TRBV25-1 and TRBJ2-5; 11 nucleotides match TRBD2. The sequence derives from a woman younger than 30 in good health and CMV-seropositive. Sequencing was performed on PBMCs. CDR3 amino acids: CASVGTSGQETQYF. Written as DNA, the CDR3 is TGTGCCAGCGTTGGGACTAGCGGCCAAGAGACCCAGTACTTC.